Listed below are T cell receptor beta chains from one sample, sequenced in a study of human versus mouse CDR3 diversity and MHC coevolution. The table came from immunoSEQ multiplex PCR; TCRdb's copy has only in-frame clones and leaves some out. The sample includes about 73,000 clones, about 90% of them seen just once. Sequencing was done on a sample of naive CD4+ T cells from blood. Receptor source: a person aged 30-69 years in good health. Both conserved end residues are part of each CDR3. Fields, in order: clone size, V gene, D gene, J gene, CDR3 protein, CDR3 DNA. The D gene is left open where the match is weak. Clone size is given for some rows only: seen once, a few or many times, or a class if the clone is expanded.

>-|TRBV5-1|TRBD1|TRBJ1-2
CASSLEDREGLYGYTF
TGCGCCAGCAGCTTGGAGGACAGGGAAGGGCTCTATGGCTACACCTTC
>-|TRBV18|TRBD1|TRBJ1-6
CASSPQRTGGNSPLHF
TGTGCCAGCTCACCACAGAGGACAGGGGGAAATTCACCCCTCCACTTT
>-|TRBV27|-|TRBJ2-4
CASSLYGGAKNIQYF
TGTGCCAGCAGTTTATACGGGGGAGCCAAAAACATTCAGTACTTC
>-|TRBV19|-|TRBJ2-2
CASSIDSYTGELFF
TGTGCCAGTAGTATTGACAGCTACACCGGGGAGCTGTTTTTT
>-|TRBV6-1|-|TRBJ2-1
CASRKQGGSYNEQFF
TGTGCCAGCAGAAAACAGGGGGGGTCCTACAATGAGCAGTTCTTC
>-|TRBV11-2|TRBD1|TRBJ2-7
CASSSSWDRGFYEQYF
TGTGCCAGCAGCTCAAGCTGGGACAGGGGGTTTTACGAGCAGTACTTC
>-|TRBV7-2|-|TRBJ1-5
CASSIRVGDQPQHF
TGTGCCAGCAGCATTCGGGTCGGGGATCAGCCCCAGCATTTT
>-|TRBV4-1|TRBD1|TRBJ1-1
CASRQLGTVNTEAFF
TGCGCCAGCAGGCAACTGGGGACAGTGAACACTGAAGCTTTCTTT
>-|TRBV18|TRBD2|TRBJ2-1
CASSPPGYAGGMGPEQFF
TGTGCCAGCTCACCACCGGGATATGCGGGAGGAATGGGCCCAGAGCAGTTCTTC
>-|TRBV19|-|TRBJ2-5
CASSIVRGGGETQYF
TGTGCCAGTAGTATAGTACGCGGGGGCGGCGAGACCCAGTACTTC
>-|TRBV5-1|TRBD1|TRBJ1-1
CASSLTRGRDSEF
TGCGCCAGCAGCTTGACCAGGGGGCGAGACTCGGAATTT
>-|TRBV27|-|TRBJ2-7
CASSRYGQNYEQYF
TGTGCCAGCAGTAGGTACGGACAGAACTACGAGCAGTACTTC
>-|TRBV6-6|-|TRBJ2-7
CASSYSIGDKPWYF
TGTGCCAGCAGTTACTCGATTGGGGACAAACCTTGGTACTTC
>-|TRBV7-9|-|TRBJ2-7
CASSGLGAIYYEQYF
TGTGCCAGCAGCGGTTTGGGAGCGATCTACTACGAGCAGTACTTC
>-|TRBV2|TRBD1|TRBJ1-1
CARVRQGPNTEAFF
TGTGCCAGAGTCCGACAGGGTCCGAACACTGAAGCTTTCTTT
>-|TRBV5-1|-|TRBJ2-7
CASSVQPGEGVYEQYF
TGCGCCAGCAGCGTTCAGCCGGGTGAAGGAGTCTACGAGCAGTACTTC
>-|TRBV5-8|-|TRBJ1-4
CASSMGLATNEKLFF
TGTGCCAGCAGCATGGGACTTGCAACTAATGAAAAACTGTTTTTT
>-|TRBV30|TRBD1|TRBJ1-2
CAWSTGTGGYYGYTF
TGTGCCTGGTCTACGGGGACAGGGGGTTACTATGGCTACACCTTC
>-|TRBV5-6|-|TRBJ1-5
CASSFSRSGVRNQPQHF
TGTGCCAGCAGCTTTTCACGTTCGGGGGTTCGGAATCAGCCCCAGCATTTT
>-|TRBV19|-|TRBJ1-2
CASSGPTANYGYTF
TGTGCCAGTAGTGGACCGACAGCAAACTATGGCTACACCTTC
>-|TRBV7-9|-|TRBJ1-4
CASSLSWGQQLFF
TGTGCCAGCAGCTTAAGTTGGGGGCAACAACTGTTTTTT
>-|TRBV27|TRBD1|TRBJ1-1
CASRPPRTGTNTEAFF
TGTGCCAGCAGACCTCCCAGGACAGGGACGAACACTGAAGCTTTCTTT
>few|TRBV10-3|-|TRBJ2-3
CAISAQGGTDTQYF
TGTGCCATCAGTGCACAGGGCGGGACAGATACGCAGTATTTT
>-|TRBV6-1|TRBD1|TRBJ1-2
CASSEGTGNYGYTF
TGTGCCAGCAGTGAAGGGACAGGGAACTATGGCTACACCTTC
>-|TRBV28|-|TRBJ1-2
CASSSPGGEHGYGYTF
TGTGCCAGCAGTTCCCCGGGGGGGGAGCATGGCTATGGCTACACCTTC
>-|TRBV15|TRBD2|TRBJ2-2
CATSRSGSFDGELFF
TGTGCCACCAGCAGGAGCGGGAGTTTTGACGGGGAGCTGTTTTTT
>-|TRBV6-6|-|TRBJ1-1
CASNQRGENTEAFF
TGTGCCAGCAATCAACGGGGGGAGAACACTGAAGCTTTCTTT
>-|TRBV11-2|TRBD1|TRBJ1-2
CASSPLGTGFNGYTF
TGTGCCAGCAGCCCCCTTGGGACAGGGTTTAATGGCTACACCTTC
>once|TRBV7-9|-|TRBJ1-1
CVSSREVTNTEAFF
TGTGTCAGCAGCCGGGAGGTGACAAACACTGAAGCTTTCTTT
>-|TRBV7-2|-|TRBJ1-2
CASSLGSGYTF
TGTGCCAGCAGCTTAGGGAGTGGCTACACCTTC
>-|TRBV18|TRBD1|TRBJ2-7
CASSLSNRPGTGISYEQYF
TGTGCCAGCTCACTGTCAAACCGCCCCGGGACAGGGATCTCCTACGAGCAGTACTTC
>-|TRBV5-6|-|TRBJ2-1
CASSRAIEQFF
TGTGCCAGCAGCCGAGCAATAGAGCAGTTCTTC
>once|TRBV30|TRBD1|TRBJ2-7
CAWSYGTGPYEQYF
TGTGCCTGGAGCTACGGGACAGGTCCCTACGAGCAGTACTTC
>-|TRBV5-1|-|TRBJ2-7
CASSSQRQVPYEQYF
TGCGCCAGCAGTTCCCAGCGGCAGGTTCCCTACGAGCAGTACTTC
>-|TRBV11-2|-|TRBJ1-1
CASSSRVNTEAFF
TGTGCCAGCAGTAGCCGGGTGAACACTGAAGCTTTCTTT
>-|TRBV5-5|-|TRBJ1-1
CASSLAAGTEAFF
TGTGCCAGCAGCTTGGCCGCGGGAACAGAAGCTTTCTTT
>once|TRBV5-1|TRBD2|TRBJ2-1
CASSAGTNNNEQFF
TGCGCCAGCAGCGCCGGGACTAATAACAATGAGCAGTTCTTC
>-|TRBV5-1|-|TRBJ1-4
CASSSDRSGEKLFF
TGCGCCAGCAGCTCTGACAGGTCCGGAGAAAAACTGTTTTTT
>-|TRBV2|-|TRBJ1-3
CASSVGATGNTIYF
TGTGCCAGCAGTGTTGGGGCCACTGGAAACACCATATATTTT
>-|TRBV6-5|TRBD1|TRBJ2-5
CASRSGGAGETQYF
TGTGCCAGCAGGTCAGGGGGCGCAGGGGAGACCCAGTACTTC
>-|TRBV30|TRBD2|TRBJ2-7
CACRGSGGAYEQYF
TGTGCCTGCCGCGGTAGCGGGGGGGCCTACGAGCAGTACTTC
>-|TRBV21-1|-|TRBJ1-5
CASSARGAGGNSNQPQHF
TGTGCCAGCAGCGCGCGAGGGGCAGGGGGCAATAGCAATCAGCCCCAGCATTTT
>-|TRBV5-1|TRBD2|TRBJ2-6
CASSPGGGYGANVLTF
TGCGCCAGCAGCCCCGGGGGGGGCTATGGGGCCAACGTCCTGACTTTC
>-|TRBV19|-|TRBJ2-7
CASSMVDRSYEQYF
TGTGCCAGTAGTATGGTGGACAGATCCTACGAGCAGTACTTC
>-|TRBV5-1|-|TRBJ1-4
CASSLAGFGSTNEKLFF
TGCGCCAGCAGCTTGGCAGGTTTCGGTTCGACTAATGAAAAACTGTTTTTT
>-|TRBV7-9|-|TRBJ1-2
CASSLVGGLGYGYTF
TGTGCCAGCAGCTTAGTCGGGGGGTTAGGATATGGCTACACCTTC
>-|TRBV19|-|TRBJ1-2
CASTPPGRTTYGYTF
TGTGCCAGTACCCCTCCGGGGAGGACGACCTATGGCTACACCTTC
>-|TRBV15|-|TRBJ1-1
CATSARPGGTEAFF
TGTGCCACCAGCGCAAGACCCGGGGGCACTGAAGCTTTCTTT